This T cell receptor beta chain stems from a study of shared clonotypes between healthy human individuals. At a deep level, the assay was run. The data were produced by immunoSEQ multiplex PCR, yet TCRdb's version contains in-frame clones alone and is incomplete. The sample consists of around 480,000 clones, approximately 79% of them appearing once. V lost 4 bases and J lost 3; bases outside the gene matches: 4. CDR3 size: 15 residues. Per germline, CDR1 SGHNT and CDR2 YENEEA. This sequence joins TRBV11-3 and TRBJ2-1; 9 positions agree with TRBD2. Sequencing was done on a sample of PBMCs. The receptor comes from a woman aged 40 to 50 in good health. Some clones in this sample may be carry-over from other donors' samples. The CDR3, as DNA: TGTGCCAGCAGCTCTAGCGGGACCCTCTACAATGAGCAGTTCTTC. The encoded protein is CASSSSGTLYNEQFF. Full variable domain (missing parts from reference TRBV11-3 and TRBJ2-1): EAGVVQSPRYKIIEKKQPVAFWCNPISGHNTLYWYLQNLGQGPELLIRYENEEAVDDSQLPKDRFSAERLKGVDSTLKIQPAELGDSAVYLCASSSSGTLYNEQFFGPGTRLTVL.